These T cell receptor beta chains were read from a single sample in a study of brain T cells in children with intractable seizures. TCRdb's copy holds only in-frame clones and misses some; the assay was immunoSEQ multiplex PCR. The sample contains a few hundred thousand clones, over 90% of which appear only once. Here the sequenced sample was peripheral blood, taken 4 to 6 months after surgery. These receptors came from a boy younger than two with tuberous sclerosis and intractable seizures. Both conserved end residues are part of each CDR3. The D gene is left open where the match is weak. The size entry is marked missing in some rows and otherwise reads once, few, many or a size class.

clone size,J gene,D gene,V gene,CDR3 protein,CDR3 DNA
once,TRBJ2-7,TRBD2,TRBV7-2,CASSLAGTSGSSDYEQYF,TGTGCCAGCAGCTTAGCGGGAACTAGCGGGAGTTCTGACTACGAGCAGTACTTC
NA,TRBJ1-1,NA,TRBV7-9,CASSSTPSLANTEAFF,TGTGCCAGCAGCTCAACCCCGTCCCTGGCGAACACTGAAGCTTTCTTT
NA,TRBJ1-1,NA,TRBV5-6,CASSGGATEAFF,TGTGCCAGCAGCGGAGGGGCCACTGAAGCTTTCTTT
NA,TRBJ2-1,TRBD2,TRBV9,CASSFLAGVDNEQFF,TGTGCCAGCAGCTTTCTAGCGGGAGTCGACAATGAGCAGTTCTTC
NA,TRBJ2-3,NA,TRBV6-5,CASIAGPSSTDTQYF,TGTGCCAGCATAGCAGGGCCGTCGAGCACAGATACGCAGTATTTT
once,TRBJ2-1,NA,TRBV6-5,CASRILDSYNEQFF,TGTGCCAGCAGGATTCTTGACTCCTACAATGAGCAGTTCTTC
NA,TRBJ1-1,TRBD1,TRBV2,CASSQGGTEAFF,TGTGCCAGCAGCCAGGGGGGGACTGAAGCTTTCTTT
NA,TRBJ1-4,NA,TRBV7-8,CASSLAGGEKLFF,TGTGCCAGCAGCTTAGCCGGCGGTGAAAAACTGTTTTTT
NA,TRBJ2-7,NA,TRBV12-3/TRBV12-4,CASSLTYEQYF,TGTGCCAGCAGTTTAACGTACGAGCAGTACTTC
NA,TRBJ2-7,NA,TRBV30,CAWSVRGHIFYEQYF,TGTGCCTGGAGTGTAAGGGGACACATCTTTTACGAGCAGTACTTC
NA,TRBJ1-1,NA,TRBV6-5,CASGEGTWLEAFF,TGTGCCAGCGGGGAGGGTACATGGCTTGAAGCTTTCTTT
NA,TRBJ2-7,NA,TRBV27,CASSPPARLEQYF,TGTGCCAGCAGTCCGCCAGCGCGCTTGGAGCAGTACTTC
NA,TRBJ2-5,TRBD2,TRBV3-1/TRBV3-2,CASSQAREASTPRETQYF,TGTGCCAGCAGCCAAGCTCGGGAGGCCTCCACGCCGAGGGAGACCCAGTACTTC
once,TRBJ2-6,TRBD1,TRBV30,CAWRTGGSGANVLTF,TGTGCCTGGAGGACAGGGGGCTCTGGGGCCAACGTCCTGACTTTC
NA,TRBJ1-1,NA,TRBV28,CASIPGFQGRTEAFF,TGTGCCAGCATCCCAGGGTTTCAGGGACGCACTGAAGCTTTCTTT
once,TRBJ1-2,NA,TRBV5-1,CASSTSTGSGYTF,TGCGCCAGCAGCACCTCCACAGGTAGCGGCTACACCTTC
NA,TRBJ1-4,NA,TRBV28,CASSLRAPNEKLFF,TGTGCCAGCAGTTTAAGAGCCCCTAATGAAAAACTGTTTTTT
NA,TRBJ2-5,TRBD2,TRBV19,CASKTGTAGGGETQYF,TGTGCCAGTAAAACGGGAACAGCGGGGGGCGGAGAGACCCAGTACTTC
NA,TRBJ2-6,TRBD1,TRBV7-8,CASSFRTGSGANVLTF,TGTGCCAGCAGCTTTAGGACAGGTTCTGGGGCCAACGTCCTGACTTTC
NA,TRBJ2-4,TRBD2,TRBV6-6,CASRAGTSTIQYF,TGTGCCAGCAGAGCCGGGACTAGCACCATTCAGTACTTC
NA,TRBJ1-2,NA,TRBV6-5,CASGFGQLGTYYGYTF,TGTGCCAGCGGTTTTGGTCAGTTGGGCACTTACTATGGCTACACCTTC
NA,TRBJ2-6,NA,TRBV5-5,CASSLASGSGANVLTF,TGTGCCAGCAGCTTGGCTAGTGGGTCTGGGGCCAACGTCCTGACTTTC
NA,TRBJ2-2,NA,TRBV7-9,CASSSPGANGELFF,TGTGCCAGCAGCTCACCAGGGGCGAATGGGGAGCTGTTTTTT
NA,TRBJ2-7,TRBD2,TRBV11-3,CASSLRSGTSGRREQYF,TGTGCCAGCAGTCTTCGATCCGGGACTAGCGGGAGGAGGGAGCAGTACTTC
NA,TRBJ2-7,NA,TRBV5-1,CASSLEDRQSYEQYF,TGCGCCAGCAGCTTGGAGGACAGACAGTCCTACGAGCAGTACTTC
NA,TRBJ1-5,NA,TRBV4-1,CASSRESLSNQPQHF,TGCGCCAGCAGCCGAGAGTCCCTTAGCAATCAGCCCCAGCATTTT
NA,TRBJ2-5,TRBD2,TRBV27,CASSPGLAGTPQETQYF,TGTGCCAGCAGTCCTGGACTAGCGGGAACCCCCCAAGAGACCCAGTACTTC
NA,TRBJ2-1,TRBD2,TRBV5-1,CASSRTSGNYNEQFF,TGCGCCAGCAGCCGGACTAGCGGGAACTACAATGAGCAGTTCTTC
NA,TRBJ1-1,NA,TRBV28,CASSLWVKTVPNTEAFF,TGTGCCAGCAGTTTATGGGTTAAGACCGTCCCGAACACTGAAGCTTTCTTT
NA,TRBJ2-1,TRBD2,TRBV13,CASSLGLAGGYNEQFF,TGTGCCAGCAGCTTAGGACTAGCGGGGGGGTACAATGAGCAGTTCTTC
NA,TRBJ1-5,NA,TRBV5-4,CASSLGGSQPQHF,TGTGCCAGCAGCTTGGGAGGGAGTCAGCCCCAGCATTTT
NA,TRBJ1-3,TRBD1,TRBV7-9,CASSLWDRGNTIYF,TGTGCCAGCAGCTTATGGGACAGGGGAAACACCATATATTTT